One and the same sample provided the 32 T cell receptor beta chains below, sequenced in a study of T cell responses to AZD1222 COVID-19 vaccine. Method: immunoSEQ multiplex PCR; TCRdb's copy keeps in-frame clones and lacks some. The sample records about 140,000 clones, more than 85% being singletons. The sequencing here drew on peripheral blood, taken on day 0 of AZD1222 vaccination. The receptors come from an adult in good health.

The chain employs TRBV9 and TRBJ1-2; no clear D gene. Per germline, CDR1 SGDLS and CDR2 YYNGEE. Trimming removed 7 bases at V and 0 bases at J, with 7 bases between. The CDR3 totals 12 residues. CDR3 in DNA: TGTGCCAGCCGAGGAGCTAACTATGGCTACACCTTC. This encodes CASRGANYGYTF.

The chain has TRBV4-1 and TRBJ1-2; D uncertain. Deletions cut 1 base from V and 5 bases from J, with 20 bases between. Looked up from germline, CDR1 is MGHRA and CDR2 is YSYEKL. This CDR3 has 17 residues. Here the CDR3 DNA reads TGCGCCAGCAGCCAAGGTGGCGCCCGAACGGGGTTTTATGGCTACACCTTC. Protein: CASSQGGARTGFYGYTF.

V gene TRBV19 combines with J gene TRBJ1-1; tentative D call: TRBD1 (5 bases). The germline gives CDR1 LNHDA, CDR2 SQIVND (reference sequence). The CDR3 contains 14 residues. The germline V and J ends were trimmed by 4 bases and 3 bases, with 12 bases remaining between them. The CDR3 sequence: CASSRARGYTEAFF. The CDR3 region has the DNA TGTGCCAGTAGTAGGGCGAGGGGATACACTGAAGCTTTCTTT.

The chain carries TRBV5-5 and TRBJ2-5, with 9 bases that match TRBD1. The CDR3 has 14 amino acids. Germline CDR1 is SGHKS and CDR2 is YYEKEE (reference sequence). Trimming cost V 4 bases and J 2 bases; bases outside gene matches: 3. CDR3 DNA: TGTGCCAGCAGCCCGGGACAGGGACAAGAGACCCAGTACTTC. Protein: CASSPGQGQETQYF.

The chain joins TRBV13 to TRBJ2-1; 9 bases agree with TRBD2. V was clipped by 3 bases and J by 6 bases; unmatched bases: 9. Germline lookup yields CDR1 PRHDT and CDR2 FYEKMQ (reference sequence). The CDR3 covers 16 residues. CDR3 in amino acids: CASSFVAGGPVNEQFF. The CDR3 nucleotides read TGTGCCAGCAGCTTTGTGGCGGGAGGGCCGGTCAATGAGCAGTTCTTC.

The chain couples TRBV28 to TRBJ1-1; the D gene is possibly TRBD1 (6 bases). This CDR3 is built from 15 residues. The V gene lost 4 bases and the J gene lost 3 bases, with 15 bases spanning the gap. In germline, CDR1 is MDHEN, CDR2 SYDVKM. This CDR3 is CASSSWGRGDTEAFF. In DNA form, the CDR3 reads TGTGCCAGCAGTTCCTGGGGGCGAGGAGACACTGAAGCTTTCTTT.

The V call is TRBV28, the J call TRBJ1-1; D might be TRBD1 (5 bases). Deletions cut 7 bases from V and 3 bases from J, with 15 bases between. This CDR3 comprises 14 residues. CDR1 is MDHEN and CDR2 is SYDVKM in the germline V gene. The chain's CDR3 is CASTLGQGDTEAFF. The CDR3 DNA reads TGTGCCAGCACTCTAGGTCAGGGTGACACTGAAGCTTTCTTT.

CDR3 residues: CASRQNRGQGEKLFF. CDR3 DNA: TGTGCCAGCAGACAGAACAGGGGGCAGGGTGAAAAACTGTTTTTT. This sequence joins TRBV5-8 and TRBJ1-4; 9 bases align to TRBD1. The CDR3 consists of 15 residues. J was trimmed by 7 bases and V by 5 bases; bases with no gene match: 9. In germline, CDR1 is SGHTS, CDR2 YDEGEE.

The chain combines TRBV11-2 with TRBJ1-1, with no clear D. Per germline, CDR1 SGHAT and CDR2 FQNNGV. V shed 6 bases and J shed 4 bases, with 12 bases lying between them. CDR3 length: 13 amino acids. DNA for the CDR3: TGTGCCAGCAGTATCCTAGAGGGCACTGAAGCTTTCTTT. Its protein is CASSILEGTEAFF.

This rearrangement joins TRBV15 to TRBJ2-5; 8 bases fit TRBD1. This CDR3 has 18 amino acids. The J segment lost 1 base and the V segment lost 1 base, leaving 11 bases of the junction unmatched. The germline V gene encodes CDR1 LNHNV and CDR2 YYDKDF (reference sequence). CDR3 loop: CATSRVFRSGTGQETQYF. For the CDR3, the DNA is TGTGCCACCAGCAGAGTTTTTCGATCCGGGACAGGCCAAGAGACCCAGTACTTC. Together with reference TRBV15 and TRBJ2-5, the CDR3 gives the full variable domain: DAMVIQNPRYQVTQFGKPVTLSCSQTLNHNVMYWYQQKSSQAPKLLFHYYDKDFNNEADTPDNFQSRRPNTSFCFLDIRSPGLGDTAMYLCATSRVFRSGTGQETQYFGPGTRLLVL.

The gene calls are TRBV7-7 and TRBJ2-7; 10 bases agree with TRBD2. Germline CDR1 reads SSHAT; CDR2 reads FNYEAQ (reference sequence). The CDR3 length is 16 residues. The ends lost 1 base at V and 6 bases at J; junction bases unmatched: 9. CDR3 loop: CASSLVPAGGPSEQYF. CDR3 DNA: TGTGCCAGCAGCTTAGTACCAGCGGGGGGGCCCAGCGAGCAGTACTTC.

The V call is TRBV2, the J call TRBJ1-2; D is possibly TRBD1 (6 bases). V was cut by 4 bases and J by 2 bases, with 8 bases left in between. The CDR3 runs to 13 residues. From germline, CDR1 is SNHLY and CDR2 FYNNEI. The DNA for the CDR3 is TGTGCCAGCAGTGCAACAGGGAACTATGGCTACACCTTC. This sequence encodes CASSATGNYGYTF.

CDR3 coding DNA: TGTGCCAGCAGCTTGGATGCAGGCCCAAACGTTTATGGCTACACCTTC. This translates into CASSLDAGPNVYGYTF. V gene TRBV5-4 combines with J gene TRBJ1-2, with D unclear. Trimming took 0 bases from V and 5 from J, leaving 17 bases between them. The germline V gene has CDR1 SGHNT and CDR2 YYREEE (reference sequence). The CDR3 runs to 16 residues.

The chain's CDR3 is CASSPPTGLGSPLHF. The CDR3 DNA is TGTGCCAGCAGCCCCCCGACAGGGTTGGGATCACCCCTCCACTTT. The chain is built from TRBV5-5 and TRBJ1-6; 7 bases match TRBD1. In germline, CDR1 is SGHKS, CDR2 YYEKEE (reference sequence). This CDR3 contains 15 residues. V lost 4 bases, J lost 10 bases, and 11 bases stayed unmatched.

The chain has TRBV11-2 and TRBJ1-3; TRBD1 is a possible D gene (5 bases). The length of the CDR3 is 16 residues. Looked up from germline, CDR1 is SGHAT and CDR2 is FQNNGV. V dropped 2 bases and J dropped 0 bases, with 11 bases sitting between them. The CDR3: CASSLTRGVSGNTIYF. CDR3 nucleotide sequence: TGTGCCAGCAGCTTAACTCGGGGGGTCTCTGGAAACACCATATATTTT.

V gene TRBV6-5 combines with J gene TRBJ1-2, with D tentatively TRBD1 (6 bases). This CDR3 has 13 residues. With 4 bases removed from V and 4 bases from J, the gap between germline ends came to 10 bases. CDR1 and CDR2 from the germline V gene are MNHEY and SVGAGI. CDR3 nucleotide sequence: TGTGCCAGCAGTTTCGACAGGAGCTATGGCTACACCTTC. Translated: CASSFDRSYGYTF.

This chain links TRBV3-1 (or the pseudogene TRBV3-2) with TRBJ1-1, with D possibly being TRBD1 (5 bases). Germline V CDR1 and CDR2: LGHDT, YNNKEL (reference sequence). V was cut by 1 base and J by 3 bases, with 9 bases left in between. The CDR3 has 14 amino acids. Here the CDR3 DNA reads TGTGCCAGCAGCCAAGCGGGGCTCGACACTGAAGCTTTCTTT. Amino acids: CASSQAGLDTEAFF.

This clone appeared a single time. The chain carries TRBV4-2 and TRBJ1-6, with a possible D match to TRBD1 (5 bases). CDR1 is LGHNA and CDR2 is YNFKEQ in the germline V gene. V was shortened by 8 bases and J by 7 bases, with 15 bases between the two germline ends. The CDR3 is 14 residues long. The CDR3 loop is CASAGDGENSPLHF. DNA of the CDR3: TGTGCCAGCGCCGGGGACGGGGAGAATTCACCCCTCCACTTT.

This clone has just a few counts. This chain joins TRBV13 and TRBJ2-1; 7 bases match TRBD2. In germline, CDR1 is PRHDT, CDR2 FYEKMQ (reference sequence). Trimming cost V 0 bases and J 10 bases; bases outside gene matches: 9. The CDR3 is 15 amino acids. The CDR3 nucleotides read TGTGCCAGCAGCTTAGGCCAACGCGGGAGCAAGGAGCAGTTCTTC. Its translation is CASSLGQRGSKEQFF.

Concerning this clone itself: One junction end does not reproduce the germline sequence, and a read error may be involved. The V and J genes are TRBV9 and TRBJ1-1, with unresolved D. The CDR3 runs 12 residues. From germline, CDR1 is SGDLS and CDR2 YYNGEE. The CDR3 is CASSVGETGAFF. CDR3 DNA: TGTGCCAGCAGCGTAGGAGAAACTGGAGCTTTCTTT.

This sequence joins TRBV9 and TRBJ2-2, with 7 bases fitting TRBD1. J lost 2 bases, V lost 4 bases, and 5 bases had no gene match. The CDR3 is 15 amino acids. Germline CDR1 reads SGDLS; CDR2 reads YYNGEE. The CDR3 nucleotides read TGTGCCAGCAGCACGGGACAGTTTAACACCGGGGAGCTGTTTTTT. Translation gives CASSTGQFNTGELFF.

The V gene is TRBV5-4, the J gene TRBJ1-4; a possible D gene is TRBD1 (5 bases). The CDR3 has 16 residues. V lost 0 bases, J lost 5 bases, and 14 bases lay in between. In germline, CDR1 is SGHNT, CDR2 YYREEE (reference sequence). CDR3 coding DNA: TGTGCCAGCAGCTTGGGCGGGGCTTATCGAAATGAAAAACTGTTTTTT. Translating it yields CASSLGGAYRNEKLFF.

V is TRBV2 and J is TRBJ2-3; 9 bases map to TRBD2. The CDR3 contains 16 residues. V lost 8 bases and J lost 2; bases outside the gene matches: 11. Germline assignment: CDR1 SNHLY and CDR2 FYNNEI. The CDR3 DNA is TGTGCCAGCGGGGTGTTAGCGGGGGATGACACAGATACGCAGTATTTT. It specifies CASGVLAGDDTDTQYF. Combining the CDR3 with reference TRBV2 and TRBJ2-3 gives the whole variable domain EPEVTQTPSHQVTQMGQEVILRCVPISNHLYFYWYRQILGQKVEFLVSFYNNEISEKSEIFDDQFSVERPDGSNFTLKIRSTKLEDSAMYFCASGVLAGDDTDTQYFGPGTRLTVL.

The V call is TRBV19, the J call TRBJ1-5; tentatively, D is TRBD1 (6 bases). CDR1 and CDR2 (germline): LNHDA, SQIVND (reference sequence). CDR3 length: 14 residues. The V end lost 11 bases, the J end lost 0 bases, and 14 bases lay between the germline ends. CDR3 sequence reads: CAGSYRDSNQPQHF. The CDR3 region has the DNA TGTGCCGGTTCGTACAGGGATAGCAATCAGCCCCAGCATTTT.

V usage is TRBV10-2 and J usage is TRBJ2-5; a weak D match, TRBD2 (5 bases). This CDR3 is built from 14 residues. V lost 3 bases to trimming and J lost 5 bases, with 13 bases between them. The germline V gene has CDR1 WSHSY and CDR2 SAAADI. CDR3: CASSEVKEVETQYF. For the CDR3, the DNA is TGCGCCAGCAGTGAAGTCAAGGAGGTTGAGACCCAGTACTTC.

The V and J genes are TRBV12-5 and TRBJ2-7, with D perhaps TRBD2 (6 bases). This CDR3 region has 13 residues. The V end lost 6 bases, the J end lost 0 bases, and 9 bases lay between the germline ends. In germline, CDR1 is LGHNT, CDR2 FRNRAP. The DNA of the CDR3 is TGTGCTAGTGGCCCGGGGGACTCCTACGAGCAGTACTTC. It codes for CASGPGDSYEQYF.

This rearrangement joins TRBV6-4 to TRBJ1-6; a possible D gene is TRBD1 (5 bases). The CDR3 totals 13 residues. Looked up from germline, CDR1 is MRHNA and CDR2 is SNTAGT. V was clipped by 4 bases and J by 6 bases, with 7 bases between them. The CDR3 here is CASSGRVNSPLHF. The CDR3 bases are TGTGCCAGCAGTGGCAGGGTTAATTCACCCCTCCACTTT.

This chain joins TRBV6-6 and TRBJ2-7; D remains ambiguous. Germline V gene sequence: CDR1 MNHNY, CDR2 SVGAGI (reference sequence). Trimming took off 0 bases at V and 2 bases at J, with 5 bases between the two ends. This CDR3 region has 13 residues. The CDR3, as DNA: TGTGCCAGCAGTTACTCAAGGGCCTACGAGCAGTACTTC. This encodes CASSYSRAYEQYF.

The genes are TRBV28 and TRBJ1-1; TRBD1 aligns across 9 bases. CDR1 MDHEN and CDR2 SYDVKM come from the germline V gene. The CDR3 is 13 residues long. V lost 6 bases, J lost 4 bases, and 3 bases stayed unmatched. The CDR3 is CASRPGQGTEAFF. The CDR3 DNA reads TGTGCCAGCAGGCCGGGACAGGGCACTGAAGCTTTCTTT.

The CDR3 nucleotides are TGTGCCAGCAGCCCGGACAGGGTGAGTGGCTACACCTTC. Translated: CASSPDRVSGYTF. The rearrangement joins TRBV5-6 to TRBJ1-2; 8 positions match TRBD1. This CDR3 has 13 residues. With V trimmed by 4 bases and J by 7 bases, 6 bases remained unmatched. CDR1 and CDR2 from the germline V gene are SGHDT and YYEEEE. Complete variable domain (other parts from reference TRBV5-6 and TRBJ1-2): DAGVTQSPTHLIKTRGQQVTLRCSPKSGHDTVSWYQQALGQGPQFIFQYYEEEERQRGNFPDRFSGHQFPNYSSELNVNALLLGDSALYLCASSPDRVSGYTFGSGTRLTVV.

This clone was seen once. The rearrangement joins TRBV25-1 to TRBJ1-2; maybe TRBD1 (5 bases). CDR1 and CDR2 (germline): MGHDK, SYGVNS. Trimming stripped 2 bases from V and 7 bases from J, with 14 bases between. The CDR3 is made up of 14 amino acids. The CDR3 sequence is CASSEITGGAGYTF. The CDR3 region has the DNA TGTGCCAGCAGTGAAATAACCGGCGGGGCTGGCTACACCTTC.

The chain has TRBV30 and TRBJ2-1, with 14 bases that match TRBD2. Losses at the gene ends were 0 bases for V and 8 bases for J; bases not matched to a gene: 3. The CDR3 is made up of 15 amino acids. Per germline, CDR1 GTSNPN and CDR2 SVGIG (reference sequence). CDR3 nucleotide sequence: TGTGCCTGGAGTGTACTGGGACTAGCGGGAGATGAGCAGTTCTTC. Amino acid sequence: CAWSVLGLAGDEQFF.